Given below is one TCR beta chain in context. The clone's antigen remains unknown. Base qualities are missing; no much larger clone stands one base away. The data stem from a study of blood T cell repertoires in COVID-19 (dated by TCRdb to 2020 to 2022). Describing the broader study: The collaborator samples originated in the United States, Italy and Spain and spanned the acute and convalescent phases of COVID-19. The material from the prospective study consisted of cDNA or gDNA derived from T cells, B-cell-depleted T cells, or PBMCs. The dataset comprised deeply sampled blood TCRbeta repertoires from subjects exposed to, actively infected with, or recovered from COVID-19. The repertoires were made available in a free public database intended to serve as a resource for research on the immune response to SARS-CoV-2. The samples were drawn from the first 160 participants of the ongoing ImmuneRACE study and from some 1,300 subjects provided by 6 global collaborators. Sample metadata almost always included a de-identified subject ID, COVID-19 status, age in years and sex. HLA class I and class II types, where available, came from metadata supplied by the sample provider rather than from assay-based typing. General study outcomes and caveats: The quantity of clinical and demographic metadata differed by source and by participant and was supplied without curation.

Whole blood was collected in K2EDTA tubes by collaborating institutions according to the institutions' own protocols. For TCRbeta analysis, collaborator samples were shipped as frozen whole blood, as isolated PBMCs, or as DNA extracted from either sample type. Trimming at the junction amounts to 3 bases on V and 0 bases on J, and the germline ends lie 8 bases apart. CDR1 and CDR2 are drawn from the germline V gene: MRHNA, SNTAGT. The CDR3, from cysteine to phenylalanine, totals 15 residues. The read is trimmed to its CDR3 DNA, 45 bases read in frame from base 1. The immunoSEQ Assay, a bias-controlled multiplex PCR, was used to amplify TCRbeta CDR3 regions from genomic DNA. The study's own analysis went as follows. The number of nucleated cells in each sample was estimated by amplification of reference gene primers within the assay. To quantify the absolute abundance of each unique TCRbeta CDR3 rearrangement, sequence reads were collapsed and filtered. For each sample, productive Simpson clonality was calculated by taking the square root of Simpson's diversity index across productive rearrangements. In its TCRdb copy, this immuneACCESS table keeps in-frame sequences only and misses some clones. Where compared with another copy, unresolved V genes explain less than half of these, and the others have no known cause. V, J and clone size were drawn from that table, and D and trimming were deduced from the DNA. In all, the sample holds 200,000 to 300,000 clones, and around 89% of those were seen once. Jointly, the top ten make up about 4% of the sample.

Sequencing input: peripheral blood. This clonotype was sampled from a woman aged 40 to 55 with acute or convalescent COVID-19. The chain is encoded by TRBV6-4 joined to TRBJ2-2, and possibly TRBD1, on 5 matching bases. This receptor carries the CDR3 CASSEGQTNTGELFF. The DNA is TGTGCCAGCAGTGAAGGACAAACGAACACCGGGGAGCTGTTTTTT.